The entry below describes one T cell receptor beta chain. The data derive from a study of blood T cell repertoires in COVID-19. Study information: From T cells, B-cell-depleted T cells, or PBMCs came the material, which was cDNA or gDNA.

Per the germline V gene, CDR1 is MNHEY and CDR2 is SMNVEV (reference sequence). CDR3 length equals 15 residues. Trimming removed 4 bases from V and 0 bases from J, with 12 bases in between. Generated by immunoSEQ multiplex PCR, the TCRdb table keeps only in-frame clones and is missing some. The repertoire holds hundreds of thousands of clones, with about 86% as singletons. The rearrangement joins TRBV27 to TRBJ1-1; possible D gene TRBD1, 5 bases. This TCR was recovered from a man older than 75 with acute or convalescent COVID-19. The source material was peripheral blood. CDR3 loop: CASSYGQGMNTEAFF. The CDR3 coding sequence is TGTGCCAGCAGTTATGGGCAGGGTATGAACACTGAAGCTTTCTTT.